These T cell receptor beta chains were read from a single sample in a study of cytomegalovirus exposure and HLA in healthy donors. Profiling relied on immunoSEQ multiplex PCR, and the TCRdb table lists in-frame clones only, not all of them. With approximately 140,000 clones in the sample, the ten largest clones hold 1.5% to 2%. The sequenced material came from PBMCs. Receptor source: a woman in her forties or fifties in good health and CMV-seronegative. Each CDR3 is given without its conserved first and last residue. Each record gives: J gene, D gene, V gene, CDR3 protein. A D gene is named only where the DNA matches it firmly.

TRBJ2-7 | - | TRBV10-3 | AISESRQNYEQY
TRBJ2-1 | TRBD2 | TRBV19 | ASSPIAGSYNEQF
TRBJ2-5 | TRBD2 | TRBV4-3 | ASSPSGGEETQY
TRBJ2-2 | - | TRBV28 | ASGLLSGELF
TRBJ1-2 | TRBD1 | TRBV4-2 | ASSQERPGQGAAYGYT
TRBJ2-5 | - | TRBV25-1 | ASSGRVETQY
TRBJ1-5 | - | TRBV5-1 | ASSWTEKFNQPQH
TRBJ2-5 | TRBD2 | TRBV11-2 | ASRGGLETQY
TRBJ2-5 | - | TRBV28 | ASSLLFETQY
TRBJ2-7 | - | TRBV28 | ASSFRLGGDEQY
TRBJ2-1 | - | TRBV4-2 | ASSQDPLEEEQF
TRBJ2-7 | TRBD1 | TRBV7-9 | ASSLRGTGFYEQY
TRBJ1-5 | - | TRBV19 | ASSIRGQPQH
TRBJ1-1 | TRBD1 | TRBV30 | ASKGQPNTEAF
TRBJ1-2 | TRBD1 | TRBV5-6 | ASSSGQGEEVHGYT
TRBJ2-7 | TRBD1 | TRBV14 | ASSHTGAYEQY
TRBJ2-2 | - | TRBV6-6 | ASKGGNTGELF
TRBJ1-5 | - | TRBV6-5 | ASSYSMGSNQPQH
TRBJ2-7 | TRBD2 | TRBV6-6 | ASTGTSQFISYEQY
TRBJ1-6 | - | TRBV6-1 | ASTGTASYNSPLH
TRBJ1-2 | - | TRBV28 | ASSLLRQVDYGYT
TRBJ2-7 | - | TRBV5-4 | ASSRQRNEQY
TRBJ1-5 | - | TRBV28 | ASSWGGGSNQPQH
TRBJ2-2 | - | TRBV6-5 | ASRVQGINTGELF
TRBJ1-1 | - | TRBV7-9 | ASSSQGGTEAF
TRBJ1-2 | TRBD1 | TRBV5-4 | ASSWGQAQNGYT
TRBJ2-7 | - | TRBV4-2 | ASSQEAPRGSSYEQY
TRBJ2-2 | - | TRBV5-5 | ASSAYNTGELF
TRBJ2-3 | - | TRBV10-3 | AIRGGVSTDTQY
TRBJ2-1 | TRBD2 | TRBV10-1 | ASSPGLAGAQF
TRBJ2-1 | - | TRBV11-2 | ASSQGLTRYNEQF
TRBJ1-5 | TRBD1 | TRBV9 | ASSVTSTGGCSNQPQH
TRBJ1-2 | - | TRBV20-1 | SARDQTGVT
TRBJ2-4 | - | TRBV11-3 | ASSPWRSGVGKNIQY
TRBJ2-1 | TRBD1 | TRBV18 | ASSTGVASYNEQF